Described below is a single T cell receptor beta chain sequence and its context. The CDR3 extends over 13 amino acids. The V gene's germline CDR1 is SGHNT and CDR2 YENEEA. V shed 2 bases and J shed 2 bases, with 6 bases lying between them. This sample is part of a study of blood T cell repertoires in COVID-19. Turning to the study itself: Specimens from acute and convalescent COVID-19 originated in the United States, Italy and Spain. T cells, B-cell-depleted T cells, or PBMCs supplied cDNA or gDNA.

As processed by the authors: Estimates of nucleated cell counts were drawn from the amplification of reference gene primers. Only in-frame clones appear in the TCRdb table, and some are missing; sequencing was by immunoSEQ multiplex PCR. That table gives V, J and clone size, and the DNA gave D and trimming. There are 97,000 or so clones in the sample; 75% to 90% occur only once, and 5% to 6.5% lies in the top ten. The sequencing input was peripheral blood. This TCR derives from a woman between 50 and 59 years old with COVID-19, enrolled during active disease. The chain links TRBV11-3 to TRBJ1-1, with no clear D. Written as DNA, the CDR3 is TGTGCCAGCAGCTTATACACAAACACTGAAGCTTTCTTT. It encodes CASSLYTNTEAFF.